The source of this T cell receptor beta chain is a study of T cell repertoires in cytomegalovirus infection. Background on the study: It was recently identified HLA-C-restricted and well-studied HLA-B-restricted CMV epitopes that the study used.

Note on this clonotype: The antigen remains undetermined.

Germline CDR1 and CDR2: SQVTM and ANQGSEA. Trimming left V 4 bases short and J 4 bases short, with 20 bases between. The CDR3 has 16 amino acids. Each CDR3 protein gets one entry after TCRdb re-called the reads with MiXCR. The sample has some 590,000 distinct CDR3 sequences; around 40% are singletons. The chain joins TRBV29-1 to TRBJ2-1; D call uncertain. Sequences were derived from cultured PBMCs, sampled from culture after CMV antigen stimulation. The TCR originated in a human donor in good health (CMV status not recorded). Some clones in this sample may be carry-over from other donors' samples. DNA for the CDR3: TGCAGCGTTGGTGCACATGGACGGGCTCTATACAATGAGCAGTTCTTC. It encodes CSVGAHGRALYNEQFF.